This record looks at one TCR beta chain sequence and its context. Researchers drew on roughly 100 million PBMCs for genomic DNA from unsorted samples. Ten immunoSEQ deep assay plates were used to sequence the DNA of unsorted PBMCs. Using immunoSEQ multiplex PCR, the repertoire was profiled, and TCRdb retains in-frame clones only, with some absent. Among roughly 490,000 clones listed, about 80% were seen once. Germline assignment: CDR1 SGHRS and CDR2 YFSETQ. V shed 0 bases, J shed 8 bases, and the junction held 5 bases outside the gene matches. The CDR3 has 15 residues. These data originate in a study of shared clonotypes between healthy human individuals.

The sample comprised PBMCs. The chain uses TRBV5-1 and TRBJ2-1; 10 bases are shared with TRBD1. This receptor was identified in a woman in her 40s in good health. Some clones in this sample may be carry-over from other donors' samples. Written as DNA, the CDR3 is TGCGCCAGCAGCTTGGGGGACAGGGGCCTCGATGAGCAGTTCTTC. As protein: CASSLGDRGLDEQFF. The full variable domain, its missing parts supplied by reference TRBV5-1 and TRBJ2-1, is KAGVTQTPRYLIKTRGQQVTLSCSPISGHRSVSWYQQTPGQGLQFLFEYFSETQRNKGNFPGRFSGRQFSNSRSEMNVSTLELGDSALYLCASSLGDRGLDEQFFGPGTRLTVL.